One and the same sample provided the 12 T cell receptor beta chains below, sequenced in a study of shared clonotypes between healthy human individuals. The data were produced by immunoSEQ multiplex PCR, yet TCRdb's version contains in-frame clones alone and is incomplete. The repertoire holds approximately 2.5 million clones, with around nine tenths as singletons. Input material: naive CD4+ T cells sorted from blood. The subset was: CD45RA+ positively selected. These TCRs come from a man between 18 and 35 years old in good health.

This rearrangement joins TRBV18 to TRBJ1-1; D is ambiguous. Germline loops: CDR1 KGHSH, CDR2 LQKENI. The CDR3 spans 15 residues. V lost 1 base to trimming and J lost 5 bases, with 14 bases between them. CDR3 bases: TGTGCCAGCTCACCACTTATGGGTCGAGTGACTGAAGCTTTCTTT. This encodes CASSPLMGRVTEAFF.

The rearrangement uses TRBV10-3 and TRBJ2-3; 15 nucleotides match TRBD2. CDR1 ENHRY and CDR2 SYGVKD come from the germline V gene. The junction had 3 bases not matched to a gene; V was cut back by 2 bases and J by 3 bases. The CDR3 loop spans 17 amino acids. This chain's CDR3 is CAISEGLAGGLTDTQYF. The CDR3 DNA is TGTGCCATCAGTGAGGGACTAGCGGGAGGGCTGACAGATACGCAGTATTTT.

This clone was counted a single time. The chain is built from TRBV4-1 and TRBJ2-2, with D uncertain. The CDR3 covers 15 residues. In germline, CDR1 is MGHRA, CDR2 YSYEKL. Trimming pared 3 bases from V and 4 bases from J, leaving 12 bases between. The CDR3 DNA reads TGCGCCAGCAGCCAGCCCCTTCTGGGCACCGGGGAGCTGTTTTTT. This translates into CASSQPLLGTGELFF.

The gene calls are TRBV5-1 and TRBJ1-2; TRBD1 is a possible D gene (5 bases). Trimming took 5 bases from V and 1 from J, leaving 12 bases between them. The CDR3 extends over 14 amino acids. Germline V gene sequence: CDR1 SGHRS, CDR2 YFSETQ. Here the CDR3 DNA reads TGCGCCAGCAGTAGGGACGACGTTAACTATGGCTACACCTTC. Amino acids: CASSRDDVNYGYTF.

J is TRBJ2-3 and V is TRBV4-2; D gene uncertain. Looked up from germline, CDR1 is LGHNA and CDR2 is YNFKEQ. The germline V and J ends were trimmed by 6 bases and 5 bases, with 6 bases remaining between them. The CDR3 covers 11 residues. The DNA for the CDR3 is TGTGCCAGCAGGGAAGGAGATACGCAGTATTTT. It yields the protein CASREGDTQYF.

The V gene is TRBV6-1, the J gene TRBJ1-6; 9 bases map to TRBD1. CDR3 length: 15 residues. CDR1 and CDR2 (germline): MNHNS, SASEGT. Trimming took 6 bases from V and 9 from J; bases not matched to a gene: 9. The CDR3 is CASSGGQGWSSPLHF. The CDR3 DNA sequence: TGTGCCAGCAGCGGGGGACAGGGATGGAGTTCACCCCTCCACTTT.

The genes are TRBV18 and TRBJ2-2; maybe TRBD2 (6 bases). Trimming removed 2 bases at V and 3 bases at J, with 19 bases between. The CDR3 runs 18 residues. Germline V CDR1 and CDR2: KGHSH, LQKENI. The CDR3 sequence: CASSPFMAGQVDTGELFF. The CDR3 DNA reads TGTGCCAGCTCACCATTCATGGCGGGGCAAGTGGACACCGGGGAGCTGTTTTTT.

The V call is TRBV5-8, the J call TRBJ1-2; TRBD1 matches 8 bases. Germline V lookup: CDR1 SGHTS, CDR2 YDEGEE. The CDR3 extends over 13 amino acids. Unmatched junction bases numbered 8, after V lost 5 bases and J lost 8 bases. The CDR3 loop is CASRGQVLGGYTF. The CDR3 DNA follows: TGTGCCAGCAGGGGACAGGTACTTGGCGGCTACACCTTC.

V is TRBV5-1 and J is TRBJ1-6, with a tentative D call TRBD1 (6 bases). CDR1 and CDR2 (germline): SGHRS, YFSETQ. Trimming left V 4 bases short and J 5 bases short, with 13 bases between. This CDR3 spans 15 amino acids. The CDR3 spells CASSPSGADNSPLHF. Here the CDR3 DNA reads TGCGCCAGCAGCCCCTCGGGGGCGGATAATTCACCCCTCCACTTT.

The chain joins TRBV7-9 to TRBJ2-7, with TRBD2 as a possible D gene (5 bases). Germline loops: CDR1 SEHNR, CDR2 FQNEAQ (reference sequence). The CDR3 loop spans 12 amino acids. V lost 4 bases to trimming and J lost 4 bases, with 8 bases between them. CDR3 sequence reads: CASSSEGYEQYF. DNA for the CDR3: TGTGCCAGCAGCTCCGAGGGTTACGAGCAGTACTTC.

The genes are TRBV6-5 and TRBJ2-7; D not resolved. V lost 5 bases and J lost 2, with 13 bases in between. CDR3 length equals 14 residues. CDR1 MNHEY and CDR2 SVGAGI come from the germline V gene. The CDR3 DNA is TGTGCCAGCAGTACGGAGTCGGAAACCTACGAGCAGTACTTC. Translation gives CASSTESETYEQYF.

CDR3 DNA sequence: TGTGCCACCAGCAGAGCGGGACAGTCCTACGAGCAGTACTTC. Protein product: CATSRAGQSYEQYF. The chain combines TRBV15 with TRBJ2-7, with 7 bases identical to TRBD1. The trim removed 1 base at V and 1 base at J, leaving 1 base unmatched. From germline, CDR1 is LNHNV and CDR2 YYDKDF (reference sequence). CDR3 length: 14 residues. Based on the CDR3 plus reference TRBV15 and TRBJ2-7, the full variable domain is DAMVIQNPRYQVTQFGKPVTLSCSQTLNHNVMYWYQQKSSQAPKLLFHYYDKDFNNEADTPDNFQSRRPNTSFCFLDIRSPGLGDTAMYLCATSRAGQSYEQYFGPGTRLTVT.